These T cell receptor beta chains were read from a single sample in a study of regulatory T cells in long-lasting Graves disease. TCRdb recomputed calls from the multiplex PCR reads with MiXCR, one row per CDR3 protein. The sample contains 400,000 to 500,000 distinct CDR3 sequences, around 16% of which appear only once. Separately, the same data were catalogued under a study of T cells in Graves' hyperthyroidism and ophthalmopathy.

The sample here was peripheral blood mononuclear cells (PBMCs), taken at new diagnosis, from a patient treated with antithyroid drugs. The receptors here all came from a middle-aged woman with Graves disease. Each CDR3 is given with its conserved first and last residue. Fields, in order: clone size, J gene, V gene, D gene, CDR3 protein, CDR3 DNA. The D gene is left open where the match is weak. Clone size is given for some rows only: seen once, a few or many times, or a class if the clone is expanded.

abundance: few; j_gene: TRBJ2-2; v_gene: TRBV28; d_gene: -; CDR3aa: CASSLPDRTGELFF; CDR3nt: TGTGCCAGCAGTTTACCCGACAGAACCGGGGAGCTGTTTTTT
abundance: few; j_gene: TRBJ1-2; v_gene: TRBV27; d_gene: -; CDR3aa: CASSDTGSYGYTF; CDR3nt: TGTGCCAGCAGCGATACAGGTTCCTATGGCTACACCTTC
abundance: many; j_gene: TRBJ2-7; v_gene: TRBV28; d_gene: -; CDR3aa: CASSPGQRLEQYF; CDR3nt: TGTGCCAGCAGCCCAGGACAGAGGCTCGAGCAGTACTTC
abundance: -; j_gene: TRBJ1-2; v_gene: TRBV5-1; d_gene: -; CDR3aa: CASSLDKNYGYTF; CDR3nt: TGCGCCAGCAGCTTGGACAAAAACTATGGCTACACCTTC
abundance: many; j_gene: TRBJ1-5; v_gene: TRBV2; d_gene: -; CDR3aa: CASTEDTGSNQPQHF; CDR3nt: TGTGCCAGCACCGAGGATACAGGGAGCAATCAGCCCCAGCATTTT
abundance: many; j_gene: TRBJ2-1; v_gene: TRBV28; d_gene: TRBD2; CDR3aa: CASIASGSSNEQFF; CDR3nt: TGTGCCAGTATAGCTAGCGGGAGTTCCAATGAGCAGTTCTTC
abundance: many; j_gene: TRBJ1-4; v_gene: TRBV28; d_gene: TRBD1; CDR3aa: CASSFPTGGNEKLFF; CDR3nt: TGTGCCAGCAGTTTTCCGACAGGGGGCAATGAAAAACTGTTTTTT
abundance: few; j_gene: TRBJ2-7; v_gene: TRBV5-5; d_gene: -; CDR3aa: CASSSYGENEQYF; CDR3nt: TGTGCCAGCAGCTCTTACGGGGAAAACGAGCAGTACTTC
abundance: many; j_gene: TRBJ2-7; v_gene: TRBV7-3; d_gene: TRBD2; CDR3aa: CASSFWASGSESYEQYF; CDR3nt: TGTGCCAGCAGCTTCTGGGCTAGCGGGAGTGAGTCCTACGAGCAGTACTTC
abundance: many; j_gene: TRBJ1-1; v_gene: TRBV7-6; d_gene: -; CDR3aa: CAISPSGWNTEAFF; CDR3nt: TGTGCCATCTCACCCTCGGGGTGGAACACTGAAGCTTTCTTT
abundance: -; j_gene: TRBJ2-5; v_gene: TRBV4-3; d_gene: TRBD1; CDR3aa: CASSQGQRETQYF; CDR3nt: TGCGCCAGCAGCCAGGGACAGCGAGAGACCCAGTACTTC
abundance: few; j_gene: TRBJ1-5; v_gene: TRBV20-1; d_gene: -; CDR3aa: CSAHPRASRGNQPQHF; CDR3nt: TGCAGTGCTCATCCCCGGGCCTCGAGAGGGAATCAGCCCCAGCATTTT
abundance: many; j_gene: TRBJ2-2; v_gene: TRBV28; d_gene: TRBD2; CDR3aa: CASLAGDTGELFF; CDR3nt: TGTGCCAGCTTAGCGGGAGATACCGGGGAGCTGTTTTTT
abundance: -; j_gene: TRBJ1-4; v_gene: TRBV5-5; d_gene: -; CDR3aa: CASSLVRLEDEKLFF; CDR3nt: TGTGCCAGCAGCTTGGTCAGGTTGGAGGATGAAAAACTGTTTTTT
abundance: few; j_gene: TRBJ1-6; v_gene: TRBV24-1; d_gene: -; CDR3aa: CATSDGSYNSPLHF; CDR3nt: TGTGCCACCAGTGACGGCTCCTATAATTCACCCCTCCACTTT
abundance: -; j_gene: TRBJ1-2; v_gene: TRBV14; d_gene: TRBD1; CDR3aa: CASSQETRGDGYTF; CDR3nt: TGTGCCAGCAGCCAAGAAACCAGGGGGGATGGCTACACCTTC
abundance: many; j_gene: TRBJ2-1; v_gene: TRBV28; d_gene: -; CDR3aa: CASSPAHPYNEQFF; CDR3nt: TGTGCCAGCAGCCCCGCCCACCCTTACAATGAGCAGTTCTTC
abundance: many; j_gene: TRBJ2-3; v_gene: TRBV11-3; d_gene: -; CDR3aa: CASSLRSRDLSTDTQYF; CDR3nt: TGTGCCAGCAGCTTACGGTCGCGGGACTTAAGCACAGATACGCAGTATTTT
abundance: few; j_gene: TRBJ2-6; v_gene: TRBV5-1; d_gene: TRBD1; CDR3aa: CASSLLPGQGTSGANVLTF; CDR3nt: TGCGCCAGCAGCTTGCTTCCGGGACAGGGGACCTCTGGGGCCAACGTCCTGACTTTC
abundance: many; j_gene: TRBJ2-2; v_gene: TRBV12-3/TRBV12-4; d_gene: -; CDR3aa: CASSFVAGELFF; CDR3nt: TGTGCCAGCAGTTTTGTGGCCGGGGAGCTGTTTTTT
abundance: -; j_gene: TRBJ2-1; v_gene: TRBV11-3; d_gene: TRBD2; CDR3aa: CASSLETSGANEQFF; CDR3nt: TGTGCCAGCAGCTTAGAGACTAGCGGGGCTAATGAGCAGTTCTTC
abundance: few; j_gene: TRBJ2-5; v_gene: TRBV5-5; d_gene: TRBD1; CDR3aa: CASSFGQGKDF; CDR3nt: TGTGCCAGCAGCTTCGGACAGGGGAAGGACTTC
abundance: many; j_gene: TRBJ2-7; v_gene: TRBV12-3/TRBV12-4; d_gene: -; CDR3aa: CASARYEQYF; CDR3nt: TGTGCCAGCGCCCGATACGAGCAGTACTTC
abundance: many; j_gene: TRBJ2-7; v_gene: TRBV28; d_gene: -; CDR3aa: CASSFPAGAVHEQYF; CDR3nt: TGTGCCAGCAGTTTCCCAGCAGGGGCGGTCCACGAGCAGTACTTC
abundance: many; j_gene: TRBJ2-1; v_gene: TRBV12-3/TRBV12-4; d_gene: -; CDR3aa: CASSFSWNEQFF; CDR3nt: TGTGCCAGCAGTTTTTCCTGGAATGAGCAGTTCTTC
abundance: -; j_gene: TRBJ1-6; v_gene: TRBV4-1; d_gene: -; CDR3aa: CASSQDPGTGSPLHF; CDR3nt: TGCGCCAGCAGCCAAGATCCGGGAACGGGTTCACCCCTCCACTTT
abundance: many; j_gene: TRBJ2-7; v_gene: TRBV12-3/TRBV12-4; d_gene: TRBD2; CDR3aa: CASRGQTSGLYEQYF; CDR3nt: TGTGCCAGCAGGGGACAGACTAGCGGACTCTACGAGCAGTACTTC